These 24 T cell receptor beta chains came from one sample sequenced in a study of CD8+ T cells in alopecia areata. The treatment is: oral pan-JAK inhibitor, 5-10 mg twice daily. Following RNA extraction, reverse transcription yielded cDNA that acted as the sequencing template. Method: immunoSEQ multiplex PCR; TCRdb's copy keeps in-frame clones and lacks some. This sample carries about 64,000 clones, about half of them seen once, and the ten largest clones take roughly 22%. This specimen consisted of CD8+ T cells sorted from blood, obtained at roughly week 36, from a patient treated with tofacitinib. The receptors were gathered from a human donor with alopecia areata.

The CDR3 protein is CAWSDPGGGYTF. Written as DNA, the CDR3 is TGTGCCTGGAGTGACCCCGGGGGCGGCTACACCTTC. The chain joins TRBV30 to TRBJ1-2; weak D call: TRBD1 (6 bases). The CDR3 runs 12 residues. Trimming removed 1 base from V and 8 bases from J, with 11 bases in between. In germline, CDR1 is GTSNPN, CDR2 SVGIG (reference sequence). The full variable domain, its missing parts supplied by reference TRBV30 and TRBJ1-2, is SQTIHQWPATLVQPVGSPLSLECTVEGTSNPNLYWYRQAAGRGLQLLFYSVGIGQISSEVPQNLSASRPQDRQFILSSKKLLLSDSGFYLCAWSDPGGGYTFGSGTRLTVV.

V usage is TRBV27 and J usage is TRBJ2-7; D is unresolved. V was pared by 4 bases and J by 3 bases, with 13 bases between. Germline CDR1 MNHEY, CDR2 SMNVEV (reference sequence). The CDR3 sequence is 14 residues long. The DNA for the CDR3 is TGTGCCAGCAGTTCCCCCGGACCAAACTACGAGCAGTACTTC. Its protein is CASSSPGPNYEQYF.

The genes are TRBV4-1 and TRBJ1-2; the match to TRBD1 covers 11 bases. The V gene's germline CDR1 is MGHRA and CDR2 YSYEKL. The CDR3 extends over 15 amino acids. Unmatched junction bases numbered 6, after V lost 1 base and J lost 8 bases. The DNA for the CDR3 is TGCGCCAGCAGCCAAGTAGGACAGGGGGCAAGGGGCTACACCTTC. Translated, it gives CASSQVGQGARGYTF.

This clone occurred a few times. The chain combines TRBV20-1 with TRBJ2-7; D is possibly TRBD2 (6 bases). The V end was cut by 1 base, the J end by 7 bases, with 8 bases between. The CDR3 is 11 amino acids. In germline, CDR1 is DFQATT, CDR2 SNEGSKA (reference sequence). CDR3 residues: CSARAGGEQYF. Here the CDR3 DNA reads TGCAGTGCTAGAGCAGGAGGGGAGCAGTACTTC.

This clone has more than one count but fewer than ten. The V and J genes are TRBV5-6 and TRBJ2-7, with D perhaps given as TRBD1 or TRBD2 (5 bases each). The CDR3 is 15 amino acids. CDR1 and CDR2 (germline): SGHDT, YYEEEE. Trimming removed 4 bases from V and 2 bases from J, with 16 bases in between. CDR3 in DNA: TGTGCCAGCAGCGAGGGGTACATAGGAGCCTACGAGCAGTACTTC. Translating gives CASSEGYIGAYEQYF.

Comments on this clone: This likely traces to a read error, being one base from a far larger clone. The gene calls are TRBV28 and TRBJ1-1; D may be TRBD1 (5 bases). From germline, CDR1 is MDHEN and CDR2 SYDVKM. This CDR3 spans 12 amino acids. Between the trimmed V and J ends, which lost 6 bases and 4 bases, there was a span of 9 bases. CDR3 nucleotides: TGTGCCAGCAGCTTCGGGACCACTGAAGCTTTCTTT. Translation: CASSFGTTEAFF.

V gene TRBV11-1 combines with J gene TRBJ2-1; 7 positions agree with TRBD2. From germline, CDR1 is SGHAT and CDR2 FQDESV (reference sequence). This CDR3 is built from 15 residues. After removal of 5 bases from V and 2 bases from J, the junction contained 6 bases not matched to a gene. This chain's CDR3 is CASSAERGAYNEQFF. The CDR3 DNA follows: TGTGCCAGCAGCGCAGAGCGGGGCGCCTACAATGAGCAGTTCTTC.

This clone was observed a few times. The chain joins TRBV5-5 to TRBJ1-5; D is possibly TRBD1 (5 bases). Germline V gives CDR1 SGHKS, CDR2 YYEKEE (reference sequence). V was shortened by 4 bases and J by 3 bases, with 20 bases between the two germline ends. This CDR3 spans 17 amino acids. The CDR3 DNA is TGTGCCAGCAGCAAGGTGGAGGGGTCGGGCTTCAATCAGCCCCAGCATTTT. Translation: CASSKVEGSGFNQPQHF. Looking up the rest from reference TRBV5-5 and TRBJ1-5 gives the full variable domain: DAGVTQSPTHLIKTRGQQVTLRCSPISGHKSVSWYQQVLGQGPQFIFQYYEKEERGRGNFPDRFSARQFPNYSSELNVNALLLGDSALYLCASSKVEGSGFNQPQHFGDGTRLSIL.

This clone was seen a few times. The V and J genes are TRBV13 and TRBJ1-1; D gene ambiguous. The germline V and J ends were trimmed by 5 bases and 1 base, with 11 bases remaining between them. This CDR3 is 14 amino acids long. The V gene's germline CDR1 is PRHDT and CDR2 FYEKMQ (reference sequence). The CDR3 region has the DNA TGTGCCAGCAGCCCAGACAAGAAGAACACTGAAGCTTTCTTT. It codes for CASSPDKKNTEAFF.

In regard to this clone: Mismatch with germline at one junction end may stem from a read error. The chain employs TRBV2 and TRBJ2-7; no definite D call. The germline CDR1 and CDR2 sequences are SNHLY and FYNNEI. The CDR3 spans 10 residues. CDR3 coding DNA: TGTGCCAGCAGTCTCCCGGGCTACACTTTC. It yields the protein CASSLPGYTF.

This clone was counted a few times. The chain joins TRBV29-1 to TRBJ2-5; no reliable D call. The CDR3 runs 11 residues. The germline V gene encodes CDR1 SQVTM and CDR2 ANQGSEA. V lost 7 bases, J lost 6 bases, and 12 bases lay in between. CDR3 sequence (DNA): TGCAGCGCCGCACCCCCCAAGACCCAGTACTTC. This encodes CSAAPPKTQYF. Looking up the rest from reference TRBV29-1 and TRBJ2-5 gives the full variable domain: SAVISQKPSRDICQRGTSLTIQCQVDSQVTMMFWYRQQPGQSLTLIATANQGSEATYESGFVIDKFPISRPNLTFSTLTVSNMSPEDSSIYLCSAAPPKTQYFGPGTRLLVL.

The J gene is TRBJ2-7, the V gene TRBV19, with a weak D call TRBD1 (6 bases). This CDR3 is built from 12 residues. Germline values: CDR1 LNHDA, CDR2 SQIVND (reference sequence). Trimming pared 9 bases from V and 6 bases from J, leaving 15 bases between. The CDR3 region has the DNA TGTGCCAGCACAGGGAGTAGAAGCGAGCAGTACTTC. Its translation: CASTGSRSEQYF.

The rearrangement joins TRBV5-6 to TRBJ2-7; the match to TRBD2 covers 9 bases. There are 12 residues in the CDR3. Germline lookup yields CDR1 SGHDT and CDR2 YYEEEE. V shed 7 bases, J shed 5 bases, and the junction held 4 bases outside the gene matches. In nucleotides, the CDR3 is TGTGCCAGCCGGGCTAGCGGGAACGAGCAGTACTTC. Amino acids: CASRASGNEQYF. Variable domain in full (rest from reference TRBV5-6 and TRBJ2-7): DAGVTQSPTHLIKTRGQQVTLRCSPKSGHDTVSWYQQALGQGPQFIFQYYEEEERQRGNFPDRFSGHQFPNYSSELNVNALLLGDSALYLCASRASGNEQYFGPGTRLTVT.

The CDR3 sequence is CASSSMSEQFF. The CDR3 DNA follows: TGTGCCAGCAGCTCAATGAGTGAGCAGTTCTTC. This sequence joins TRBV7-7 and TRBJ2-1, with D hard to call. The V gene lost 4 bases and the J gene lost 9 bases, with 7 bases spanning the gap. CDR3 size: 11 residues. CDR1 SSHAT and CDR2 FNYEAQ come from the germline V gene (reference sequence). The full variable domain, in which reference TRBV7-7 and TRBJ2-1 provide the parts outside the CDR3, is GAGVSQSPRYKVTKRGQDVTLRCDPISSHATLYWYQQALGQGPEFLTYFNYEAQPDKSGLPSDRFSAERPEGSISTLTIQRTEQRDSAMYRCASSSMSEQFFGPGTRLTVL.

The J gene is TRBJ2-7, the V gene TRBV5-1; D is undetermined. The CDR3 is 13 amino acids. In germline, CDR1 is SGHRS, CDR2 YFSETQ. Deletions cut 1 base from V and 2 bases from J, with 7 bases between. The CDR3 region has the DNA TGCGCCAGCAGCTTGACTTTCCCCTACGAGCAGTACTTC. Encoded protein: CASSLTFPYEQYF.

This clone was seen at least ten times. The rearrangement uses TRBV2 and TRBJ2-7, with D perhaps given as TRBD1 or TRBD2 (5 bases each). Between the trimmed V and J ends, which lost 3 bases and 4 bases, there was a span of 16 bases. The germline V gene has CDR1 SNHLY and CDR2 FYNNEI. The length of the CDR3 is 15 residues. The CDR3 DNA reads as TGTGCCAGCAGTGAGGAAGGGACCGCCCATTACGAGCAGTACTTC. Encoded protein: CASSEEGTAHYEQYF.

The chain links TRBV29-1 to TRBJ2-3; D remains unclear. With 0 bases removed from V and 13 bases from J, the gap between germline ends came to 17 bases. The germline V gene has CDR1 SQVTM and CDR2 ANQGSEA. This CDR3 spans 13 amino acids. As DNA, the CDR3 is TGCAGCGTTGAAGATCAATCTACCTGGCCAGAGTATTTT. It encodes CSVEDQSTWPEYF.

The J gene is TRBJ2-7, the V gene TRBV19, with D possibly matching TRBD1 (7 bases). Germline loops: CDR1 LNHDA, CDR2 SQIVND (reference sequence). CDR3 length: 16 amino acids. Trimming pared 3 bases from V and 2 bases from J, leaving 17 bases between. The CDR3 is CASSMSRRDSAYEQYF. In nucleotides, the CDR3 is TGTGCCAGTAGTATGAGCCGGCGGGACAGCGCCTACGAGCAGTACTTC.

The chain is built from TRBV6-6 and TRBJ1-4; D is uncertain. The length of the CDR3 is 15 residues. With 6 bases removed from V and 0 bases from J, the gap between germline ends came to 11 bases. The V gene's germline CDR1 is MNHNY and CDR2 SVGAGI (reference sequence). For the CDR3, the DNA is TGTGCCAGCAGGCGTAAAATTTCAACTAATGAAAAACTGTTTTTT. Protein: CASRRKISTNEKLFF.

The V call is TRBV30, the J call TRBJ1-1; the D is unclear. Germline V gene lookup returns CDR1 GTSNPN and CDR2 SVGIG (reference sequence). V was pared by 0 bases and J by 0 bases, with 5 bases between. The CDR3 contains 13 residues. CDR3 sequence: CAWSVSVNTEAFF. The CDR3 DNA follows: TGTGCCTGGAGTGTTTCGGTGAACACTGAAGCTTTCTTT.

The genes are TRBV11-2 and TRBJ2-1; tentatively, D is TRBD2 (6 bases). There are 14 residues in the CDR3. Per germline, CDR1 SGHAT and CDR2 FQNNGV. Deletions cut 0 bases from V and 12 bases from J, with 15 bases between. The CDR3, as DNA: TGTGCCAGCAGCTTAGATTCCGCGGCTAGCGCGCAGTTCTTC. Protein: CASSLDSAASAQFF.

V gene TRBV19 combines with J gene TRBJ2-7, with 7 nucleotides matching TRBD2. The V segment lost 9 bases and the J segment 2 bases; nucleotides outside the gene matches: 10. The CDR3 consists of 14 residues. Germline V CDR1 and CDR2: LNHDA, SQIVND (reference sequence). The CDR3 is CASSLTRGTYEQYF. The CDR3 DNA follows: TGTGCCAGCAGCCTTACGCGGGGGACCTACGAGCAGTACTTC.

In its sample, this clone was seen a few times. This chain joins TRBV7-2 and TRBJ2-1; no clear D gene. V lost 5 bases to trimming and J lost 6 bases, with 11 bases between them. This CDR3 has 13 residues. CDR1 and CDR2 (germline): SGHTA, FQGNSA. The CDR3 region has the DNA TGTGCCAGCAGCGTAGGATTGGTCAATGAGCAGTTCTTC. It specifies CASSVGLVNEQFF.

This clone turned up a few times. The V gene is TRBV30, the J gene TRBJ2-7, with 10 nucleotides matching TRBD1. This CDR3 contains 14 residues. V dropped 5 bases and J dropped 3; count of bases not matched to a gene: 7. The germline V gene encodes CDR1 GTSNPN and CDR2 SVGIG (reference sequence). CDR3: CAWAPGQGIYEQYF. Written as DNA, the CDR3 is TGTGCCTGGGCCCCGGGACAGGGGATCTACGAGCAGTACTTC.